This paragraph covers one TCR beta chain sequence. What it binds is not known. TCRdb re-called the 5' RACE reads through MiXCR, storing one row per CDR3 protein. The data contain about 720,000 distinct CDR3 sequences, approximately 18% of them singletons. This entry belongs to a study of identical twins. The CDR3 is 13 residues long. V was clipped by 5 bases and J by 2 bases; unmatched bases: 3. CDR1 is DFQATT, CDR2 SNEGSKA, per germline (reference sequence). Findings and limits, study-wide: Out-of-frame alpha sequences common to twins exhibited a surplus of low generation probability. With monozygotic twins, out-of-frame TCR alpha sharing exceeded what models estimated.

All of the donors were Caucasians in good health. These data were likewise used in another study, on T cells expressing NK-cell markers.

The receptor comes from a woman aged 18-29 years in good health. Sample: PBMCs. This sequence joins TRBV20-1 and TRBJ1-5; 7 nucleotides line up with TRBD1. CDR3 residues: CSAPGQGNQPQHF. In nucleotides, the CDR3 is TGCAGTGCTCCCGGACAGGGCAATCAGCCCCAGCATTTT.